This record concerns one T cell receptor beta chain sequence. Antigen: not known. For repertoire sequencing, the TCR beta CDR3 regions were amplified from RNA transcripts. RT-PCR with HTBI primers came first, then second-round multiplex PCR. TCRdb processed the multiplex PCR reads anew with MiXCR; each CDR3 protein has one entry. Here the sample spans 500,000 to 800,000 distinct CDR3 sequences, about 38% being singletons. This record comes from a study of Graves' ophthalmopathy and Graves' hyperthyroidism. Study-level findings and limits: In blood appeared most of the expanded thyroid clonotypes whose frequency exceeded 0.001.

Trimming took off 3 bases at V and 7 bases at J, with 13 bases between the two ends. The length of the CDR3 is 14 residues. Germline V gene sequence: CDR1 SNHLY, CDR2 FYNNEI. Material: peripheral blood. The chain links TRBV2 to TRBJ2-1; maybe TRBD1 (6 bases). The TCR originated in an adult man with Graves' ophthalmopathy. CDR3 region: CASSDNREGNEQFF. CDR3 coding DNA: TGTGCCAGCAGTGATAACAGGGAAGGGAATGAGCAGTTCTTC.